These 26 T cell receptor beta chains share one sample of origin, sequenced in a study of T cells in Graves' hyperthyroidism and ophthalmopathy. The source material, RNA transcripts, was used to amplify TCR beta CDR3 regions. The primer set for the first-round RT-PCR of the TCR CDR3 was HTBI. TCRdb reprocessed the multiplex PCR reads with MiXCR, giving one entry per CDR3 protein. The sample comprises about 500,000 distinct CDR3 sequences, over 15% of which are singletons, and approximately 15% rests with the top ten. Sample: blood. The receptors stem from a young woman with Graves' ophthalmopathy.

This clonotype was detected many times. The rearrangement uses TRBV6-1 and TRBJ2-7; the D is unclear. This CDR3 has 13 amino acids. V dropped 0 bases and J dropped 6 bases, with 9 bases sitting between them. Germline V gene lookup returns CDR1 MNHNS and CDR2 SASEGT. CDR3 coding DNA: TGTGCCAGCAGTGAAGCGCTTAGCTCCGAGCAGTACTTC. It is translated as CASSEALSSEQYF.

Concerning this clonotype itself: One end of the junction is discordant with germline, which a read error may explain. V is TRBV20-1 and J is TRBJ1-3, with D tentatively TRBD1 (5 bases). CDR1 is DFQATT, CDR2 SNEGSKA, per germline (reference sequence). This CDR3 spans 12 amino acids. The CDR3 coding sequence is TGCAGTGCGGACAACTCTGGAAACACCACATATTTT. Translating it yields CSADNSGNTTYF.

At least ten counts were recorded for this clonotype. This sequence joins TRBV12-3 or TRBV12-4 and TRBJ2-7; possibly TRBD1 or TRBD2 for D (5 bases each). The length of the CDR3 is 14 residues. Trimming removed 1 base from V and 3 bases from J, with 10 bases in between. CDR3 sequence reads: CASSLGGVGYEQYF. CDR3 in DNA: TGTGCCAGCAGTTTAGGAGGGGTCGGCTACGAGCAGTACTTC.

Ten or more counts support this clonotype. J is TRBJ2-7 and V is TRBV20-1, with a tentative D call TRBD2 (6 bases). V was cut by 4 bases and J by 0 bases, with 13 bases left in between. The CDR3 extends over 14 amino acids. Germline lookup yields CDR1 DFQATT and CDR2 SNEGSKA (reference sequence). The CDR3 region has the DNA TGCAGTGCTATTTGGGACTTCCGCTCCTACGAGCAGTACTTC. This encodes CSAIWDFRSYEQYF.

The rearrangement links TRBV12-3 or TRBV12-4 to TRBJ1-2, with D hard to call. The length of the CDR3 is 13 residues. V was clipped by 7 bases and J by 5 bases, with 14 bases between them. The DNA of the CDR3 is TGTGCCAGCACCTCAGGTACGAGATATGGCTACACCTTC. It codes for CASTSGTRYGYTF.

This clonotype was seen only a few times. The chain employs TRBV10-3 and TRBJ2-3, with 12 bases that match TRBD2. CDR1 and CDR2 from the germline V gene are ENHRY and SYGVKD. With 3 bases clipped from V and 5 bases from J, the junction kept 3 bases outside the gene matches. The CDR3 length is 15 residues. CDR3 protein: CAISDPGLAGDTQYF. The CDR3 DNA reads as TGTGCCATCAGTGATCCGGGACTAGCGGGAGATACGCAGTATTTT.

The chain recombines TRBV4-2 with TRBJ2-6; 8 nucleotides agree with TRBD1. V was pared by 3 bases and J by 0 bases, with 4 bases of the junction left unmatched. This CDR3 spans 17 amino acids. Germline lookup yields CDR1 LGHNA and CDR2 YNFKEQ. In nucleotides, the CDR3 is TGTGCCAGCAGCCAGTGGGACAGGTCCTCTGGGGCCAACGTCCTGACTTTC. Protein product: CASSQWDRSSGANVLTF.

This chain connects TRBV7-3 to TRBJ2-4; the match to TRBD2 covers 7 bases. This CDR3 spans 15 amino acids. Trimming at V came to 5 bases and at J to 6 bases, leaving 10 bases not matched to a gene. Per the germline V gene, CDR1 is SGHTA and CDR2 is FQGTGA. CDR3 sequence reads: CASSPPGGSVNIQYF. The CDR3 DNA reads as TGTGCCAGCAGCCCCCCGGGGGGTTCCGTAAACATTCAGTACTTC.

This clonotype was found many times. The chain is built from TRBV7-3 and TRBJ2-4; the D gene is possibly TRBD2 (6 bases). The V and J ends lost 1 base and 4 bases respectively, with 14 bases between them. Germline V gene lookup returns CDR1 SGHTA and CDR2 FQGTGA. The CDR3 runs 16 residues. CDR3 protein: CASSLNPVGGKNIQYF. The CDR3, as DNA: TGTGCCAGCAGCTTAAACCCCGTGGGGGGAAAAAACATTCAGTACTTC. Looking up the rest from reference TRBV7-3 and TRBJ2-4 gives the full variable domain: GAGVSQTPSNKVTEKGKYVELRCDPISGHTALYWYRQSLGQGPEFLIYFQGTGAADDSGLPNDRFFAVRPEGSVSTLKIQRTERGDSAVYLCASSLNPVGGKNIQYFGAGTRLSVL.

V usage is TRBV9 and J usage is TRBJ1-1; D ambiguous. Between the trimmed V and J ends, which lost 3 bases and 0 bases, there was a span of 9 bases. The CDR3 totals 14 residues. Germline V lookup: CDR1 SGDLS, CDR2 YYNGEE. The CDR3: CASSEESLNTEAFF. CDR3 DNA sequence: TGTGCCAGCAGCGAGGAATCTCTGAACACTGAAGCTTTCTTT.

This chain links TRBV6-1 with TRBJ1-1; D is uncertain. CDR3 length: 14 amino acids. Germline loops: CDR1 MNHNS, CDR2 SASEGT. V was clipped by 6 bases and J by 4 bases, with 15 bases between them. Here the CDR3 reads CASSASAVGTEAFF. CDR3 coding DNA: TGTGCCAGCAGCGCCTCGGCCGTAGGCACTGAAGCTTTCTTT.

This clonotype showed up many times. V and J are TRBV4-1 and TRBJ1-1, with D unresolved. The CDR3 contains 15 residues. CDR1 and CDR2 from the germline V gene are MGHRA and YSYEKL. The ends were cut back, 5 bases at V and 4 bases at J, with 17 bases in the middle. DNA of the CDR3: TGCGCCAGCAGCACCCGAGACGGGAGAAGCACTGAAGCTTTCTTT. Encoded protein: CASSTRDGRSTEAFF.

Comment on this clonotype: One junction end disagrees with the germline gene, perhaps due to a read error. The CDR3, as DNA: TGTACCAGCAGTACCGGGACAGGGGTTAACTATGGCTACACCTTC. It specifies CTSSTGTGVNYGYTF. The gene calls are TRBV12-3 or TRBV12-4 and TRBJ1-2; 10 bases map to TRBD1. The CDR3 spans 15 residues.

The chain couples TRBV20-1 to TRBJ1-1; 7 bases agree with TRBD1. This CDR3 is 14 amino acids long. Germline loops: CDR1 DFQATT, CDR2 SNEGSKA (reference sequence). V shed 6 bases and J 3 bases; nucleotides not matched to a gene: 10. Here the CDR3 DNA reads TGCAGTGCCAAGGGGGCCCTGGGATACACTGAAGCTTTCTTT. Translation: CSAKGALGYTEAFF.

This clonotype was observed at least ten times. For the CDR3, the DNA is TGCAGCGTTACCCCTGGCGTGGGAGAGACCCAGTACTTC. As protein: CSVTPGVGETQYF. The chain employs TRBV29-1 and TRBJ2-5, with D unresolved. Deletions cut 5 bases from V and 4 bases from J, with 14 bases between. The CDR3 runs to 13 residues. CDR1 SQVTM and CDR2 ANQGSEA come from the germline V gene.

The CDR3 spells CSAPKAGGLRETQYF. The CDR3 region has the DNA TGCAGTGCCCCGAAAGCGGGAGGGTTGCGAGAGACCCAGTACTTC. The rearrangement joins TRBV20-1 to TRBJ2-5, with 10 positions matching TRBD2. This CDR3 is built from 15 residues. Germline CDR1 DFQATT, CDR2 SNEGSKA (reference sequence). The V gene end was trimmed by 6 bases and the J gene end by 4 bases; junction bases not matched to a gene: 11.

This clonotype was detected ten times or more. This chain uses TRBV12-3 or TRBV12-4 with TRBJ1-1; unclear D gene. This CDR3 region has 11 residues. The V end lost 6 bases, the J end lost 6 bases, and 8 bases lay between the germline ends. CDR3 loop: CASSLGSEAFF. CDR3 sequence (DNA): TGTGCCAGCAGCTTGGGATCTGAAGCTTTCTTT.

The rearrangement uses TRBV11-2 and TRBJ1-5; the D gene is possibly TRBD1 (6 bases). The CDR3 loop spans 15 amino acids. Germline V gives CDR1 SGHAT, CDR2 FQNNGV. V was shortened by 1 base and J by 7 bases, with 14 bases between the two germline ends. The CDR3 DNA reads TGTGCCAGCAGCTTAGTACTTGGGGGCGCACAGCCCCAGCATTTT. It specifies CASSLVLGGAQPQHF. Drawing the rest from reference TRBV11-2 and TRBJ1-5, the complete variable domain is EAGVAQSPRYKIIEKRQSVAFWCNPISGHATLYWYQQILGQGPKLLIQFQNNGVVDDSQLPKDRFSAERLKGVDSTLKIQPAKLEDSAVYLCASSLVLGGAQPQHFGDGTRLSIL.

The sample holds a few counts of this clonotype. The chain combines TRBV12-3 or TRBV12-4 with TRBJ1-2; TRBD1 agrees at 7 bases. The CDR3 runs 13 residues. After removal of 5 bases from V and 5 bases from J, the junction contained 5 bases not matched to a gene. As DNA, the CDR3 is TGTGCCAGCAGTCCGTCGACAGGGTATGGCTACACCTTC. This codes for CASSPSTGYGYTF.

Remarks on this clonotype: This may be a read error, as it is one base from a much larger clone. This rearrangement joins TRBV7-9 to TRBJ2-3; TRBD2 matches 11 bases. The CDR3 is made up of 19 amino acids. Per the germline V gene, CDR1 is SEHNR and CDR2 is FQNEAQ (reference sequence). Trimming removed 1 base from V and 2 bases from J; junction bases left unmatched: 11. CDR3 sequence: CASSLVGTSGPSDTDTQYF. The DNA for the CDR3 is TGTGCCAGCAGCTTAGTCGGGACTAGCGGTCCAAGCGACACAGATACGCAGTATTTT.

This clonotype was detected ten times or more. The chain uses TRBV6-6 and TRBJ1-1; D uncertain. Between the trimmed V and J ends, which lost 0 bases and 4 bases, there was a span of 12 bases. The CDR3 has 15 amino acids. The germline V gene encodes CDR1 MNHNY and CDR2 SVGAGI (reference sequence). CDR3 in DNA: TGTGCCAGCAGTTACTCGGGGAGAGGTGGCACTGAAGCTTTCTTT. This gives the protein CASSYSGRGGTEAFF.

This clonotype was detected ten times or more. The rearrangement links TRBV30 to TRBJ2-2, with D uncertain. There are 13 residues in the CDR3. Germline V CDR1 and CDR2: GTSNPN, SVGIG (reference sequence). The V gene lost 2 bases and the J gene lost 6 bases, with 10 bases spanning the gap. The CDR3 reads CAWSNGAPGELFF. The CDR3 DNA follows: TGTGCCTGGAGTAATGGTGCGCCCGGGGAGCTGTTTTTT.

Ten or more counts support this clonotype. The chain has TRBV6-1 and TRBJ2-1, with TRBD1 as a possible D gene (6 bases). Germline loops: CDR1 MNHNS, CDR2 SASEGT. Trimming removed 8 bases from V and 3 bases from J, with 17 bases in between. This CDR3 contains 15 residues. For the CDR3, the DNA is TGTGCCAGCCAAATCGACAGGACGTACTACAATGAGCAGTTCTTC. Translation gives CASQIDRTYYNEQFF.

The chain joins TRBV25-1 to TRBJ1-2; weak D call: TRBD1 (6 bases). Trimming removed 2 bases at V and 2 bases at J, with 18 bases between. From germline, CDR1 is MGHDK and CDR2 SYGVNS. This CDR3 spans 17 amino acids. The CDR3 loop reads CASSEGPRGLPNYGYTF. The CDR3 coding sequence is TGTGCCAGCAGTGAAGGTCCCCGGGGGCTACCGAACTATGGCTACACCTTC.

The chain couples TRBV27 to TRBJ1-1; maybe TRBD1 (6 bases). Germline loops: CDR1 MNHEY, CDR2 SMNVEV (reference sequence). There are 16 residues in the CDR3. V lost 1 base to trimming and J lost 2 bases, with 14 bases between them. The CDR3 sequence: CASSLLTGTNNTEAFF. The CDR3, as DNA: TGTGCCAGCAGTTTATTGACCGGGACAAATAACACTGAAGCTTTCTTT.

The V and J genes are TRBV6-1 and TRBJ1-1; TRBD1 aligns across 8 bases. Trimming took 5 bases from V and 9 from J; bases not matched to a gene: 5. CDR3 size: 12 residues. Germline V gives CDR1 MNHNS, CDR2 SASEGT. CDR3 coding DNA: TGTGCCAGCAGTCGGGACAGGAATAAAGCTTTCTTT. Protein product: CASSRDRNKAFF.